This passage covers 25 T cell receptor beta chains from one sample sequenced in a study of molecular identifiers for immune sequencing clone quantification. From the PCR reads, TCRdb called clonotypes with MiXCR, one entry per CDR3 protein. The sample has hundreds of thousands of distinct CDR3 sequences, about 22% seen once. The specimen was naive CD8+ T cells from blood, with Jurkat cell RNA spiked in. The sample's subset: FACS-sorted CD8+CD4-CCR7+CD45RA+ naive T cells. Every receptor here comes from a human donor in good health. Some libraries in this study had Jurkat cell RNA spiked in.

This clonotype was seen only once. This may be a read error: a much more frequent sequence differs by one nucleotide. V usage is TRBV29-1 and J usage is TRBJ1-1; D gene unclear. Germline CDR1 and CDR2: SQVTM and ANQGSEA. This CDR3 spans 12 amino acids. Trimming pared 8 bases from V and 2 bases from J, leaving 12 bases between. The CDR3 DNA sequence: TGCAGCCCCCGAACCCATAACACTGAAGCTTTCTTT. It yields the protein CSPRTHNTEAFF.

In this sample, this clonotype turned up many times. V is TRBV6-2 or TRBV6-3 and J is TRBJ2-3; D could derive from TRBD1 or TRBD2 (5 bases each). With 5 bases removed from V and 0 bases from J, the gap between germline ends came to 12 bases. CDR1 MNHEY and CDR2 SVGEGT come from the germline V gene. The CDR3 has 15 residues. CDR3 residues: CASSTRDLSTDTQYF. As DNA, the CDR3 is TGTGCCAGCAGTACCCGGGACCTGAGCACAGATACGCAGTATTTT.

This clonotype was picked up a small number of times. The chain carries TRBV28 and TRBJ1-4; D not resolved. V lost 3 bases and J lost 0, with 8 bases in between. Germline assignment: CDR1 MDHEN and CDR2 SYDVKM. This CDR3 spans 15 amino acids. The CDR3 nucleotides are TGTGCCAGCAGTTTTTTGTTCGCAACTAATGAAAAACTGTTTTTT. As protein: CASSFLFATNEKLFF. The variable domain in full, with the rest retrieved from reference TRBV28 and TRBJ1-4, is DVKVTQSSRYLVKRTGEKVFLECVQDMDHENMFWYRQDPGLGLRLIYFSYDVKMKEKGDIPEGYSVSREKKERFSLILESASTNQTSMYLCASSFLFATNEKLFFGSGTQLSVL.

CDR3 bases: TGTGCTAGTGGTTTGCCTAACTCCTACAATGAGCAGTTCTTC. This encodes CASGLPNSYNEQFF. The gene calls are TRBV12-5 and TRBJ2-1; D unresolved. There are 14 residues in the CDR3. Germline CDR1 and CDR2: LGHNT and FRNRAP. Between the trimmed V and J ends, which lost 2 bases and 0 bases, there was a span of 5 bases.

The table lists this clonotype with a count of one. Just one base apart from a much larger clone, this may be a read error. The chain uses TRBV5-1 and TRBJ2-7; no definite D call. With the DNA end fitting TRBJ2-1 better, the J assignment may be wrong. The CDR3 sequence is 13 residues long. Germline CDR1 is SGHRS and CDR2 is YFSETQ. The CDR3 reads CASSLSPTYEQFF. The CDR3 DNA reads TGCGCCAGCAGCTTGAGCCCTACCTACGAGCAGTTCTTC.

This clonotype has a handful of counts. V usage is TRBV20-1 and J usage is TRBJ2-7; no clear D. Germline CDR1 DFQATT, CDR2 SNEGSKA (reference sequence). Deletions cut 0 bases from V and 1 base from J, with 16 bases between. CDR3 length: 16 amino acids. This CDR3 is CSAREGSWIESYEQYF. Written as DNA, the CDR3 is TGCAGTGCTAGAGAAGGATCCTGGATCGAGTCCTACGAGCAGTACTTC.

In the case of this clonotype: This may arise from a read error, as a much more abundant clone is one base away. The chain couples TRBV12-3 or TRBV12-4 to TRBJ1-2, with TRBD1 matching 9 bases. The CDR3 has 16 amino acids. V lost 4 bases, J lost 7 bases, and 13 bases stayed unmatched. CDR3 amino acids: CASSYRTGAVVCGYTF. The CDR3 DNA is TGTGCCAGCAGTTACCGGACAGGGGCGGTGGTCTGTGGCTACACCTTC.

This clonotype occurred once. This may be a read error: a much more frequent sequence differs by one nucleotide. The chain links TRBV7-9 to TRBJ2-5; no definite D call. V was pared by 1 base and J by 4 bases, with 13 bases between. The CDR3 is 15 amino acids. The germline gives CDR1 SEHNR, CDR2 FQNEAQ (reference sequence). CDR3 amino acids: CASSLVQQNRETQYF. CDR3 DNA sequence: TGTGCCAGCAGCTTAGTTCAGCAGAACCGAGAGACCCAGTACTTC.

The table lists this clonotype with many counts. The V and J genes are TRBV7-9 and TRBJ1-4, with D unresolved. V shed 2 bases and J shed 5 bases, with 3 bases lying between them. The CDR3 is 12 residues long. Germline assignment: CDR1 SEHNR and CDR2 FQNEAQ (reference sequence). CDR3 DNA: TGTGCCAGCAGCTTAAAAAATGAAAAACTGTTTTTT. It yields the protein CASSLKNEKLFF.

This clonotype was observed a handful of times. The genes are TRBV28 and TRBJ2-7; D ambiguous. The CDR3 sequence is 13 residues long. Germline V CDR1 and CDR2: MDHEN, SYDVKM. V dropped 8 bases and J dropped 3 bases, with 14 bases sitting between them. CDR3 loop: CASRPSGIYEQYF. The DNA of the CDR3 is TGTGCCAGCCGACCATCGGGCATCTACGAGCAGTACTTC.

On this clonotype: One end of the junction does not line up with germline, which may come from a read error. The gene calls are TRBV12-5 and TRBJ2-1; TRBD2 aligns across 10 bases. Germline-derived CDR1 and CDR2 are LGHNT and FRNRAP. CDR3 length: 16 amino acids. CDR3 sequence (DNA): TGTGCAAGTGGTTTGAACAGCGGGGGGGCGGGGTATGAGCAGTTCTTC. Its translation: CASGLNSGGAGYEQFF.

The chain couples TRBV6-1 to TRBJ2-3; D is uncertain. This CDR3 spans 12 amino acids. Germline-derived CDR1 and CDR2 are MNHNS and SASEGT. V shed 3 bases and J shed 8 bases, with 9 bases lying between them. The CDR3 bases are TGTGCCAGCAGTGATATTGTTGCTACGCAGTATTTT. The encoded protein is CASSDIVATQYF.

The chain employs TRBV12-3 or TRBV12-4 and TRBJ1-2; D may be TRBD1 (6 bases). Between the trimmed V and J ends, which lost 2 bases and 5 bases, there was a span of 6 bases. The CDR3 is made up of 12 amino acids. DNA of the CDR3: TGTGCCAGCAGTTTACAGGGGTATGGCTACACCTTC. It specifies CASSLQGYGYTF.

This clonotype was seen more than once but under ten times. V usage is TRBV10-3 and J usage is TRBJ2-5; D not resolved. The V end was cut by 2 bases, the J end by 1 base, with 5 bases between. Per germline, CDR1 ENHRY and CDR2 SYGVKD. This CDR3 contains 13 residues. The CDR3 here is CAISEEFQETQYF. CDR3 bases: TGTGCCATCAGTGAGGAGTTCCAAGAGACCCAGTACTTC.

This clonotype occurred a few times. J is TRBJ1-1 and V is TRBV11-2, with unresolved D. The germline V and J ends were trimmed by 5 bases and 3 bases, with 10 bases remaining between them. The CDR3 sequence is 13 residues long. From germline, CDR1 is SGHAT and CDR2 FQNNGV. The CDR3 DNA reads as TGTGCCAGCAGCCCAATGGCGCACACTGAAGCTTTCTTT. Translation: CASSPMAHTEAFF.

As to this clonotype: A much bigger clone sits one base away, suggesting this may be a read error. This chain uses TRBV5-4 with TRBJ2-2; 10 nucleotides align to TRBD2. The germline CDR1 and CDR2 sequences are SGHNT and YYREEE (reference sequence). This CDR3 spans 15 amino acids. The CDR3 protein is CASSLGTSGTGELVF. The CDR3 DNA is TGTGCCAGCAGCTTGGGGACTAGCGGAACCGGGGAGCTGGTTTTT.

For this clonotype: The junction departs from germline at one end; a sequencing error may be responsible. The chain couples TRBV14 to TRBJ2-7; 8 bases match TRBD2. Per germline, CDR1 SGHDN and CDR2 FVKESK. The CDR3 covers 13 residues. The CDR3 is CACSSGTRNEQYF. CDR3 bases: TGTGCCTGCAGCTCTGGGACTAGGAACGAGCAGTACTTC.

This clonotype was counted ten times or more. The chain is built from TRBV28 and TRBJ2-5, with D perhaps matching TRBD1 or TRBD2 (5 bases each). This CDR3 is built from 13 residues. V lost 8 bases, J lost 1 base, and 11 bases lay in between. CDR1 is MDHEN and CDR2 is SYDVKM in the germline V gene. The CDR3 DNA reads TGTGCCAGCTTCCCGGGACGCCAAGAGACCCAGTACTTC. Protein sequence: CASFPGRQETQYF.

V and J are TRBV6-2 or TRBV6-3 and TRBJ2-1; 9 bases fit TRBD1. The CDR3 is 13 amino acids. Trimming took 6 bases from V and 4 from J; bases not matched to a gene: 1. Germline loops: CDR1 MNHEY, CDR2 SVGEGT. This chain's CDR3 is CASRTGGYNEQFF. DNA for the CDR3: TGTGCCAGCAGGACAGGGGGGTACAATGAGCAGTTCTTC.

Points on this clonotype: This may be a read error, as it is one base from a much larger clone. The chain has TRBV14 and TRBJ2-2; 9 bases are shared with TRBD1. V dropped 0 bases and J dropped 4; count of bases not matched to a gene: 12. Germline V gene sequence: CDR1 SGHDN, CDR2 FVKESK. The CDR3 consists of 19 residues. The CDR3 DNA follows: TGTGCCAGCAGCCAAGATCATGGTGTTGGACAGGGGAGCACCGGGGAGCTGTTTTTT. Translated, it gives CASSQDHGVGQGSTGELFF.

The chain uses TRBV4-3 and TRBJ2-2; 8 bases agree with TRBD2. The germline CDR1 and CDR2 sequences are LGHNA and YSLEER. The trim removed 0 bases at V and 2 bases at J, leaving 11 bases unmatched. The CDR3 sequence is 19 residues long. CDR3 nucleotide sequence: TGCGCCAGCAGCCAAGATAGTCAGGCGGGAGGAATTAACACCGGGGAGCTGTTTTTT. Translating it yields CASSQDSQAGGINTGELFF.

This clonotype has a count of ten or more. This rearrangement joins TRBV20-1 to TRBJ2-3; D tentatively reads TRBD1 or TRBD2 (6 bases each). This CDR3 is 14 amino acids long. Germline values: CDR1 DFQATT, CDR2 SNEGSKA (reference sequence). Trimming pared 4 bases from V and 0 bases from J, leaving 11 bases between. The CDR3 spells CSAIPGASTDTQYF. The CDR3 DNA is TGCAGTGCTATACCGGGGGCCAGCACAGATACGCAGTATTTT.

This clonotype was seen only a few times. The gene calls are TRBV29-1 and TRBJ2-2, with D unclear. The CDR3 loop spans 14 amino acids. From germline, CDR1 is SQVTM and CDR2 ANQGSEA. Trimming cost V 4 bases and J 5 bases, with 14 bases left between them. The CDR3: CSVVVGLGTGELFF. Written as DNA, the CDR3 is TGCAGCGTTGTAGTTGGTTTGGGGACCGGGGAGCTGTTTTTT.

A word on this clonotype: The junction departs from germline at one end; a sequencing error may be responsible. This chain links TRBV20-1 with TRBJ1-1, with D unclear. The CDR3 covers 11 residues. Germline CDR1 DFQATT, CDR2 SNEGSKA (reference sequence). The CDR3 region is CSARDTGETFF. The CDR3 coding sequence is TGCAGTGCTAGAGACACGGGTGAAACTTTCTTT.

The CDR3 loop reads CASAPETGVQSGANVLTF. For the CDR3, the DNA is TGCGCCAGCGCACCAGAGACAGGGGTTCAGTCTGGGGCCAACGTCCTGACTTTC. The J gene is TRBJ2-6, the V gene TRBV23-1; 8 bases fit TRBD1. TRBV23-1 is flagged as an ORF with uncertain function. The CDR3 covers 18 residues. J was trimmed by 1 base and V by 8 bases; bases with no gene match: 13.